This T cell receptor (beta chain) was retrieved from a study of OX40 agonist ivuxolimab in advanced cancers. Study details: Ivuxolimab, which is an agonistic anti-OX40 (CD134) antibody, was administered to the patients. Patients received ivuxolimab, an intravenous treatment, every 2 weeks at 0.01 to 10 mg/kg. The study, taken as a whole, reports: Antigens targeted by the expanded peripheral T cells were not determined.

Profiling relied on immunoSEQ multiplex PCR, and the TCRdb table lists in-frame clones only, not all of them. The table lists about 100,000 clones, nearly 90% of them singletons. Turning to this clone: Its cognate antigen is unknown.

V was trimmed by 0 bases and J by 5 bases, leaving 8 bases between them. The V gene's germline CDR1 is SGHNT and CDR2 YYREEE (reference sequence). CDR3 length: 14 amino acids. The input for sequencing was CD4+ or CD8+ T cells sorted from blood, taken in a trial of the OX40 agonist ivuxolimab. The receptor was derived from an adult with an advanced solid tumor such as melanoma, head and neck, liver or kidney cancer. The V and J genes are TRBV5-4 and TRBJ1-4; D call uncertain. The CDR3 nucleotides read TGTGCCAGCAGCTTGGGGGGAAACAATGAAAAACTGTTTTTT. Translated, it gives CASSLGGNNEKLFF.